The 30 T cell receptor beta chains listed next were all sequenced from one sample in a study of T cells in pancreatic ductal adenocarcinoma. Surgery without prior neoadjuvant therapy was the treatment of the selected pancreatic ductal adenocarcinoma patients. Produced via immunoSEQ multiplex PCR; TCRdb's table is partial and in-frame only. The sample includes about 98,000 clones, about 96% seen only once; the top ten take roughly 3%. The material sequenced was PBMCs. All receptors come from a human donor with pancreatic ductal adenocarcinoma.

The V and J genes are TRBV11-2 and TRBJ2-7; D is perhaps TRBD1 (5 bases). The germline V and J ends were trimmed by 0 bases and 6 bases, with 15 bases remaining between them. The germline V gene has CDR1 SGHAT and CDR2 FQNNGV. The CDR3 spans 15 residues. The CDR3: CASSLDSIQALEQYF. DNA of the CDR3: TGTGCCAGCAGCTTAGATAGTATACAGGCCCTCGAGCAGTACTTC.

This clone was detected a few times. The DNA for the CDR3 is TGTGCCACCAGCCCAAAAGGACAGTGGACGGGCTACACCTTC. Translating gives CATSPKGQWTGYTF. The chain uses TRBV15 and TRBJ1-2; tentatively, D is TRBD1 (6 bases). Per germline, CDR1 LNHNV and CDR2 YYDKDF (reference sequence). Trimming cost V 5 bases and J 8 bases, with 18 bases left between them. The CDR3 spans 14 residues.

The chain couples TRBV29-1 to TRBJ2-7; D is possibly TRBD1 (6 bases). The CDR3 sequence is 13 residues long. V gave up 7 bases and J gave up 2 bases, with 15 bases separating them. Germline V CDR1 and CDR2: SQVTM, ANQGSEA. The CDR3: CSARRGGPYEQYF. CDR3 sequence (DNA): TGCAGCGCACGTAGAGGGGGTCCCTACGAGCAGTACTTC.

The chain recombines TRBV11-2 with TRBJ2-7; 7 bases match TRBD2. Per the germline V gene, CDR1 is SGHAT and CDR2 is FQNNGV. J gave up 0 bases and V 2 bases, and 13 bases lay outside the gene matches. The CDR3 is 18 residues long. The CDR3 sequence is CASSLTSGGRRTSYEQYF. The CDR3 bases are TGTGCCAGCAGCTTAACCTCAGGCGGGAGACGAACCTCCTACGAGCAGTACTTC.

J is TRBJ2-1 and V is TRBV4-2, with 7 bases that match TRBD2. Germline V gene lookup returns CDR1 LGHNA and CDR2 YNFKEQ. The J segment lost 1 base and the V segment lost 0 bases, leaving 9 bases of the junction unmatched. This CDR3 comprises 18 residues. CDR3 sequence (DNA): TGTGCCAGCAGCCAAGATTCCGGCGGGAGTGGATCCTACAATGAGCAGTTCTTC. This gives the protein CASSQDSGGSGSYNEQFF.

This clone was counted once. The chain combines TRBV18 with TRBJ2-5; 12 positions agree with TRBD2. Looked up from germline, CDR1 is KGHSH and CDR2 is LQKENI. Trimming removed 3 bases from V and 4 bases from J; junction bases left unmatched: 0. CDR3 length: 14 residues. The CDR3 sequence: CASSPGLAGETQYF. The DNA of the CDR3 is TGTGCCAGCTCACCGGGACTAGCGGGAGAGACCCAGTACTTC.

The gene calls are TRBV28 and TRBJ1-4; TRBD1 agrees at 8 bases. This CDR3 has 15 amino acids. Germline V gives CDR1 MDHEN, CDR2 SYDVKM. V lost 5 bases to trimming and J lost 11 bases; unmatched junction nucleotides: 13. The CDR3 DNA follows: TGTGCCAGCAGTACCGCAGGGGGCCCTCCAATTAAACTGTTTTTT. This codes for CASSTAGGPPIKLFF.

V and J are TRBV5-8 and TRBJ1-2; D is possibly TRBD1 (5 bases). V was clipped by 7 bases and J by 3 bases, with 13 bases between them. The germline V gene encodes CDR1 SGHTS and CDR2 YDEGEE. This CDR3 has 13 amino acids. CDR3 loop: CASDAGNDYGYTF. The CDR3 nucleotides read TGTGCCAGCGATGCAGGGAACGACTATGGCTACACCTTC.

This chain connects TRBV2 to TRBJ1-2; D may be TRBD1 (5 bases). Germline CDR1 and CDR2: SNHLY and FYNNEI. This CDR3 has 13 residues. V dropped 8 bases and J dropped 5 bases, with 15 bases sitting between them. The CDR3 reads CASVGRVAYGYTF. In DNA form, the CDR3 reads TGTGCCAGCGTGGGCAGGGTAGCTTATGGCTACACCTTC.

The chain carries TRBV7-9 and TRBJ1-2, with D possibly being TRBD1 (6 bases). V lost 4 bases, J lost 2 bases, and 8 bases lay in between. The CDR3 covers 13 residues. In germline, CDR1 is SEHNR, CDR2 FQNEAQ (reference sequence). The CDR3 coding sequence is TGTGCCAGCAGCTCCGGACAGAACTATGGCTACACCTTC. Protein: CASSSGQNYGYTF.

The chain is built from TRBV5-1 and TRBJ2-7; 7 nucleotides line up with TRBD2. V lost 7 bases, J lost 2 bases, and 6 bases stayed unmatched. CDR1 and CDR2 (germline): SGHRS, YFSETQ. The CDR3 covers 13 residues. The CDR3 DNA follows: TGCGCCAGCCGACCAAGCGGGACCTACGAGCAGTACTTC. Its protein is CASRPSGTYEQYF.

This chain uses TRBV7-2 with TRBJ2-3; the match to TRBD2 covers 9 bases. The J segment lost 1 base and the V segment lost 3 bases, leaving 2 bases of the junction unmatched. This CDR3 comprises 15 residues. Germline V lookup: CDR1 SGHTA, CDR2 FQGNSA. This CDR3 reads CASSFRLAGTDTQYF. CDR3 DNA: TGTGCCAGCAGCTTTAGACTAGCGGGCACAGATACGCAGTATTTT. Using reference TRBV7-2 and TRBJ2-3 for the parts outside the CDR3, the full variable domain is GAGVSQSPSNKVTEKGKDVELRCDPISGHTALYWYRQSLGQGLEFLIYFQGNSAPDKSGLPSDRFSAERTGGSVSTLTIQRTQQEDSAVYLCASSFRLAGTDTQYFGPGTRLTVL.

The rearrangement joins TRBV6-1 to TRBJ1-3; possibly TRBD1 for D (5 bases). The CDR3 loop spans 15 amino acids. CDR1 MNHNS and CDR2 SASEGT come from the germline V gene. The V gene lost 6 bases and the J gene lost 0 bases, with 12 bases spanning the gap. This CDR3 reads CASRTTGHSGNTIYF. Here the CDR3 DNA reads TGTGCCAGCAGAACAACAGGACACTCTGGAAACACCATATATTTT.

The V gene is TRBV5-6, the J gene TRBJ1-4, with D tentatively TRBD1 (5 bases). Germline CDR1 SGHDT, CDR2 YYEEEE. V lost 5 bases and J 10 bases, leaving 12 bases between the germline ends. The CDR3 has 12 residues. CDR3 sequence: CASRGLSGKLFF. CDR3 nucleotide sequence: TGTGCCAGCAGGGGGCTTTCAGGAAAACTGTTTTTT.

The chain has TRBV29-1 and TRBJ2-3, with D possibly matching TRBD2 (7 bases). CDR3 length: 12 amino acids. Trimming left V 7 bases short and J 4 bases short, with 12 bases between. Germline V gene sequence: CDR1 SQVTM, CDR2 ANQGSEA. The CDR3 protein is CSGTGGADTQYF. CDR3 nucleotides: TGCAGCGGTACGGGGGGCGCAGATACGCAGTATTTT.

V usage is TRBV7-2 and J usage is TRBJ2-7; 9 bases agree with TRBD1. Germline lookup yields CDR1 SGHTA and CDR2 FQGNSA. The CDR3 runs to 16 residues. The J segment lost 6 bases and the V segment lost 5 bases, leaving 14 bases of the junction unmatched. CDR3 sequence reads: CASSRGGGTGTVEQYF. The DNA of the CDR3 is TGTGCCAGCAGCCGCGGAGGTGGGACAGGGACAGTCGAGCAGTACTTC. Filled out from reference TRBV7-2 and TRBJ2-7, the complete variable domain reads GAGVSQSPSNKVTEKGKDVELRCDPISGHTALYWYRQSLGQGLEFLIYFQGNSAPDKSGLPSDRFSAERTGGSVSTLTIQRTQQEDSAVYLCASSRGGGTGTVEQYFGPGTRLTVT.

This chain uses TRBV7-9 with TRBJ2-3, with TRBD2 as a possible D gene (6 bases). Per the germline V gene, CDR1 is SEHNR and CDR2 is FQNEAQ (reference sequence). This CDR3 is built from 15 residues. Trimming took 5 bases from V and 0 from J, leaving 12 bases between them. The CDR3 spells CASSLSGGSTDTQYF. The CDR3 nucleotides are TGTGCCAGCAGCCTCTCCGGGGGTAGCACAGATACGCAGTATTTT. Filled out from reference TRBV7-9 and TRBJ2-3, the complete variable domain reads DTGVSQNPRHKITKRGQNVTFRCDPISEHNRLYWYRQTLGQGPEFLTYFQNEAQLEKSRLLSDRFSAERPKGSFSTLEIQRTEQGDSAMYLCASSLSGGSTDTQYFGPGTRLTVL.

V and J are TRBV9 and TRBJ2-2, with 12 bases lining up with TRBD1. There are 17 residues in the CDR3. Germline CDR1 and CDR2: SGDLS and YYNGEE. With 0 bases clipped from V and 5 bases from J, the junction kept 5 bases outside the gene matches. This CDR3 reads CASSVEGQGASTGELFF. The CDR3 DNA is TGTGCCAGCAGCGTAGAGGGACAGGGGGCTTCGACCGGGGAGCTGTTTTTT. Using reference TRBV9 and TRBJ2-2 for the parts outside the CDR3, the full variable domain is DSGVTQTPKHLITATGQRVTLRCSPRSGDLSVYWYQQSLDQGLQFLIQYYNGEERAKGNILERFSAQQFPDLHSELNLSSLELGDSALYFCASSVEGQGASTGELFFGEGSRLTVL.

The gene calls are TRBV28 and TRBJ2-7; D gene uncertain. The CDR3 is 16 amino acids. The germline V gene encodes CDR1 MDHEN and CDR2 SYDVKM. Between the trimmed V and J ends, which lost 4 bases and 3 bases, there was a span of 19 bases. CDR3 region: CASSWAHSTQDYEQYF. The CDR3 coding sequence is TGTGCCAGCAGTTGGGCCCACTCTACGCAAGACTACGAGCAGTACTTC.

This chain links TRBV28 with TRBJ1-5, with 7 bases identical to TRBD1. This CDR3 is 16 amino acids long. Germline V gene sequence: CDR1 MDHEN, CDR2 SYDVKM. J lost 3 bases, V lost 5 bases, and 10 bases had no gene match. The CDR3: CASSVHTGTDNQPQHF. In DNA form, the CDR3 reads TGTGCCAGCAGTGTTCACACCGGGACAGACAATCAGCCCCAGCATTTT.

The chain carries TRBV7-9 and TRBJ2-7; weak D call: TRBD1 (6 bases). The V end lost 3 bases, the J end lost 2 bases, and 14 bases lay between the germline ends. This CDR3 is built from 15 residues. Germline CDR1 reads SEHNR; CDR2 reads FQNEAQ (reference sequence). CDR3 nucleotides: TGTGCCAGCAGCTTCAACAGGGATTCGACCTACGAGCAGTACTTC. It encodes CASSFNRDSTYEQYF.

The CDR3 DNA is TGTGCCTGGCTACCGGGACTAGATTACAATGAGCAGTTCTTC. Amino acids: CAWLPGLDYNEQFF. The chain couples TRBV30 to TRBJ2-1; 8 bases are shared with TRBD2. The ends lost 5 bases at V and 4 bases at J; junction bases unmatched: 7. Looked up from germline, CDR1 is GTSNPN and CDR2 is SVGIG (reference sequence). This CDR3 has 14 residues.

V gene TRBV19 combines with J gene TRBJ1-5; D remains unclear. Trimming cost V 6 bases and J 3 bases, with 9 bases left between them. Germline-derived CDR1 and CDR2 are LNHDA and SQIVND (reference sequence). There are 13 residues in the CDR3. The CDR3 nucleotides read TGTGCCAGTAGGACTACGGACAATCAGCCCCAGCATTTT. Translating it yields CASRTTDNQPQHF.

CDR3 residues: CASSSRLAVYTQYF. The CDR3 DNA reads TGTGCCAGCAGCTCGCGACTAGCGGTATATACGCAGTATTTT. The chain employs TRBV5-6 and TRBJ2-3, with 9 bases lining up with TRBD2. The CDR3 sequence is 14 residues long. Germline CDR1 and CDR2: SGHDT and YYEEEE. The V segment lost 3 bases and the J segment 7 bases; nucleotides outside the gene matches: 6.

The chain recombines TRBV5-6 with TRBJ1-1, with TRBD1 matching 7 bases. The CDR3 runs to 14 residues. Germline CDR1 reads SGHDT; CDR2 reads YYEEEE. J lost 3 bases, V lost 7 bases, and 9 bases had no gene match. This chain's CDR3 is CASSRGRQDTEAFF. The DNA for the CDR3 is TGTGCCAGCTCCAGGGGGAGGCAGGACACTGAAGCTTTCTTT.

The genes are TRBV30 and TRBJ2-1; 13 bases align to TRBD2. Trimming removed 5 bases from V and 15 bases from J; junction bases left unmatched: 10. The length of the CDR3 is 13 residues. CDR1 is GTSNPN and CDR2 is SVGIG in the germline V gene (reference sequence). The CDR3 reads CAWGLAGARSAFF. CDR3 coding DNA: TGTGCCTGGGGACTAGCGGGAGCCCGATCAGCGTTCTTC.

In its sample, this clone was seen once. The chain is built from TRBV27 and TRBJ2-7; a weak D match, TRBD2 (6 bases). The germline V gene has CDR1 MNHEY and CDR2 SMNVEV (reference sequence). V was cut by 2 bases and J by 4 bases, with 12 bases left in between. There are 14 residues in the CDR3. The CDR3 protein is CASSLADGRYEQYF. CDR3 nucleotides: TGTGCCAGCAGTTTAGCGGACGGGAGATACGAGCAGTACTTC.

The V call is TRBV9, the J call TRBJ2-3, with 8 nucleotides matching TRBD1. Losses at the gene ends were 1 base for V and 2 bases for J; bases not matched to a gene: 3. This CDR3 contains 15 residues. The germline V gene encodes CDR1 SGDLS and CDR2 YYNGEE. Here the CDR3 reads CASSVRTGLTDTQYF. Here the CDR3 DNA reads TGTGCCAGCAGCGTACGGACAGGGCTCACAGATACGCAGTATTTT.

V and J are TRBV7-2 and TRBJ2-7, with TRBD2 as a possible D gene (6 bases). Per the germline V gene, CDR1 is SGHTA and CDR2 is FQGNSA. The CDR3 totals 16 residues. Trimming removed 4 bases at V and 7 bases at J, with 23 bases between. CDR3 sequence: CASSYGASVDSGEQYF. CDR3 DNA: TGTGCCAGCAGCTATGGGGCTAGCGTAGATTCGGGGGAGCAGTACTTC.

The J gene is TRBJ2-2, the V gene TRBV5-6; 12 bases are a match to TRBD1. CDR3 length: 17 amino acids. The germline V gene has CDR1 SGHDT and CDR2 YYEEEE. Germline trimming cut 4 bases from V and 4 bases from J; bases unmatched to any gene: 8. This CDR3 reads CASSGRDRGPLTGELFF. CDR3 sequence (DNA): TGTGCCAGCAGCGGCCGGGACAGGGGGCCGCTCACCGGGGAGCTGTTTTTT.